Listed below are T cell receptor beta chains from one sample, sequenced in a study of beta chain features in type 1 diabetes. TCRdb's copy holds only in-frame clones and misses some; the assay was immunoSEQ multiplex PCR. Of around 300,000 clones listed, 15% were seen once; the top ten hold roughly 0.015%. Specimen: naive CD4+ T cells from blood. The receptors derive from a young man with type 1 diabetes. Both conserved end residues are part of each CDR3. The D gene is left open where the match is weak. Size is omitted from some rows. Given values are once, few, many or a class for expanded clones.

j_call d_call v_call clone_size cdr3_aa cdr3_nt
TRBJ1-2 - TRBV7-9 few CASSSSFYGYTF TGTGCCAGCAGCTCCTCGTTTTATGGCTACACCTTC
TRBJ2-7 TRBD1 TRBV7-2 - CASSWGTGIEQYF TGTGCCAGCAGCTGGGGGACAGGGATCGAGCAGTACTTC
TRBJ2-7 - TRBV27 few CASSWGTRRNYEQYF TGTGCCAGCAGTTGGGGGACACGAAGGAACTACGAGCAGTACTTC
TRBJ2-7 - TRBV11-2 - CASSYLADSDLEQYF TGTGCCAGCTCCTACTTGGCGGACAGTGACTTGGAGCAGTACTTC
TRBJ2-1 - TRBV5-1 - CASTLERAAEQFF TGCGCCAGCACTCTCGAGAGGGCAGCTGAGCAGTTCTTC
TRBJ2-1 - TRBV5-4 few CASSWGTHNEQFF TGTGCCAGCAGCTGGGGGACACACAATGAGCAGTTCTTC
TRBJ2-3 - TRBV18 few CASSPLGDGTDTQYF TGTGCCAGCTCACCATTAGGGGATGGCACAGATACGCAGTATTTT
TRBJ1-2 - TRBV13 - CASSSARGSPGHHGYTF TGTGCCAGCAGCTCAGCCAGGGGTAGCCCCGGCCATCATGGCTACACCTTC
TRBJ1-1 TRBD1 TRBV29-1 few CSVVWDRTTEAFF TGCAGCGTGGTCTGGGACAGAACCACTGAAGCTTTCTTT
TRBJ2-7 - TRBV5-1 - CASSRRDLFGEQYF TGCGCCAGCAGCCGCCGGGATCTCTTCGGCGAGCAGTACTTC
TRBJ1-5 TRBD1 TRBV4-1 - CASSRLGQGAQPQHF TGCGCCAGCAGCCGCCTAGGGCAGGGGGCACAGCCCCAGCATTTT